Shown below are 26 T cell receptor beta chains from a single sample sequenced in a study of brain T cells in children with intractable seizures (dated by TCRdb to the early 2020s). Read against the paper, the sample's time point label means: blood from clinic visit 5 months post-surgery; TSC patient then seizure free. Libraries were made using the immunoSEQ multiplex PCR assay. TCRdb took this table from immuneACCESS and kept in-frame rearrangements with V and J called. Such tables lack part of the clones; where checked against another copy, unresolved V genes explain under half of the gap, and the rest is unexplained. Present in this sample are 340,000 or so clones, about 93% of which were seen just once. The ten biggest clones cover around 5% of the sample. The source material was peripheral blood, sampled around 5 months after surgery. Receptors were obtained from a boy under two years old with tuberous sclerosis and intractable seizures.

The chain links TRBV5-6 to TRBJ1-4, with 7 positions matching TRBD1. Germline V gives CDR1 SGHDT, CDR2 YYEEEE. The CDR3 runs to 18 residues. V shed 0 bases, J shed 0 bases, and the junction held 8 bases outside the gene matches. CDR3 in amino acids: CASSLDDRDHATNEKLFF. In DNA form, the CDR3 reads TGTGCCAGCAGCTTGGATGACAGGGATCATGCAACTAATGAAAAACTGTTTTTT.

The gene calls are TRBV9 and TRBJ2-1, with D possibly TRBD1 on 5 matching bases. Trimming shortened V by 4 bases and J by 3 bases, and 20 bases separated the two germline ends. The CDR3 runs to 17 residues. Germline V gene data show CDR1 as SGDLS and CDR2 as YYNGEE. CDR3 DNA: TGTGCCAGCAGCACAAGCTCCAGGGTGGGCCACTACAATGAGCAGTTCTTC. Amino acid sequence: CASSTSSRVGHYNEQFF.

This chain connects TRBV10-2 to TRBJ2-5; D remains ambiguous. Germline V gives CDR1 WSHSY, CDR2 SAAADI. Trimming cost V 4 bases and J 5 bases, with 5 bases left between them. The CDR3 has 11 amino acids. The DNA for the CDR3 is TGCGCCAGCAGTGTTAGGGAGACCCAGTACTTC. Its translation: CASSVRETQYF.

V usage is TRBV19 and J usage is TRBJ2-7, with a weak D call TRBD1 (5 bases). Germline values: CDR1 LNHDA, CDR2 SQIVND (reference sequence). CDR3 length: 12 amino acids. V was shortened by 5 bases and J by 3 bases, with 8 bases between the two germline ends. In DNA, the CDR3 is TGTGCCAGTAGTCAACAGGACTACGAGCAGTACTTC. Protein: CASSQQDYEQYF.

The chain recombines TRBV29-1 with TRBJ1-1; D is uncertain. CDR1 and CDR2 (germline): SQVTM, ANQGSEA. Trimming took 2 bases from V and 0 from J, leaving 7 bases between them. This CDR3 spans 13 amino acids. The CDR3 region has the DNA TGCAGCGTTGAAAAGCTTATGAACACTGAAGCTTTCTTT. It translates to CSVEKLMNTEAFF.

The CDR3 reads CATSGKGTSGAYNEQFF. CDR3 sequence (DNA): TGTGCCACCAGCGGAAAGGGGACTAGCGGGGCATACAATGAGCAGTTCTTC. The chain carries TRBV15 and TRBJ2-1; 13 bases are a match to TRBD2. CDR3 length: 17 residues. Germline V CDR1 and CDR2: LNHNV, YYDKDF (reference sequence). V lost 5 bases and J lost 4; bases outside the gene matches: 8.

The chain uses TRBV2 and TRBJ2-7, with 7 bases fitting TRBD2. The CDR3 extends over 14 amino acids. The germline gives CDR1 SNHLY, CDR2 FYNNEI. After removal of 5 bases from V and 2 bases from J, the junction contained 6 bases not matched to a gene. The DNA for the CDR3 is TGTGCCAGCAGTCTCGGACTAGTGGCCTACGAGCAGTACTTC. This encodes CASSLGLVAYEQYF.

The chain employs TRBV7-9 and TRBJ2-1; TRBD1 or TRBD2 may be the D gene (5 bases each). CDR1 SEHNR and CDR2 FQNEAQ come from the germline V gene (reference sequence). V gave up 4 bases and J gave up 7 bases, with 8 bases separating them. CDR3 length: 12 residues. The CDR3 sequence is CASSWGSNEQFF. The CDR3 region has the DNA TGTGCCAGCAGCTGGGGGTCAAATGAGCAGTTCTTC.

CDR3 coding DNA: TGTGCCAGCACCCCAGGAGTGCCAAACACTGAAGCTTTCTTT. This translates into CASTPGVPNTEAFF. The V and J genes are TRBV6-2 or TRBV6-3 and TRBJ1-1; no firm D call. Germline lookup yields CDR1 MNHEY and CDR2 SVGEGT. Trimming removed 7 bases at V and 2 bases at J, with 14 bases between. The CDR3 has 14 residues.

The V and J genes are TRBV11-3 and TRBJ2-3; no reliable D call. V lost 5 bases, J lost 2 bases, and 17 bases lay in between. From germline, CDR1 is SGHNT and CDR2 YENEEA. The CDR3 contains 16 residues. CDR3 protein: CASSPNLGLNTDTQYF. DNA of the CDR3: TGTGCCAGCAGCCCTAACCTCGGGCTGAACACAGATACGCAGTATTTT.

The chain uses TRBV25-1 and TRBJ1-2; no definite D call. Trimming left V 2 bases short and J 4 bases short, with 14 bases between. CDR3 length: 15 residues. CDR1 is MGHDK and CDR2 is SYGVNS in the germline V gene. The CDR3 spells CASSEPRGQSYGYTF. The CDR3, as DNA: TGTGCCAGCAGTGAACCTCGAGGGCAGTCCTATGGCTACACCTTC.

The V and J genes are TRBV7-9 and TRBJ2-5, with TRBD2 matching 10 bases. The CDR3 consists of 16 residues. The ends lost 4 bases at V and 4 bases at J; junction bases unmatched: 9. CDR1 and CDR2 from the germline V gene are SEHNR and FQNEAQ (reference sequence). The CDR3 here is CASSSLSSGGGETQYF. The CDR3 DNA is TGTGCCAGCAGCTCCCTGTCCAGCGGGGGGGGAGAGACCCAGTACTTC.

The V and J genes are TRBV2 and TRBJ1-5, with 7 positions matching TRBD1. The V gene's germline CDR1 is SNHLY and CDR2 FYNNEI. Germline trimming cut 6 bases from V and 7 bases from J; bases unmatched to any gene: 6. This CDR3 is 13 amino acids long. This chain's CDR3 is CASRDRVRQPQHF. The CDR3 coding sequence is TGTGCCAGCAGAGACAGGGTGAGGCAGCCCCAGCATTTT.

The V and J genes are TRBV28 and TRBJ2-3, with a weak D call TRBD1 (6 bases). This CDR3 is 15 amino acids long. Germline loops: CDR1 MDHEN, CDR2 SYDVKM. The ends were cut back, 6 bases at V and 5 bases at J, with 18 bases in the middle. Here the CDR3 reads CASRLTGTPGDTQYF. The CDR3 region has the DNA TGTGCCAGCAGATTAACCGGGACACCAGGAGATACGCAGTATTTT.

CDR3 residues: CASSEEIAGLYGYTF. CDR3 coding DNA: TGTGCCAGCAGTGAAGAAATAGCAGGGTTGTATGGCTACACCTTC. The rearrangement links TRBV2 to TRBJ1-2, with D possibly being TRBD1 (5 bases). CDR3 size: 15 residues. The germline gives CDR1 SNHLY, CDR2 FYNNEI. V lost 1 base, J lost 5 bases, and 14 bases lay in between. The entire variable domain, with the rest obtained from reference TRBV2 and TRBJ1-2, is as follows: EPEVTQTPSHQVTQMGQEVILRCVPISNHLYFYWYRQILGQKVEFLVSFYNNEISEKSEIFDDQFSVERPDGSNFTLKIRSTKLEDSAMYFCASSEEIAGLYGYTFGSGTRLTVV.

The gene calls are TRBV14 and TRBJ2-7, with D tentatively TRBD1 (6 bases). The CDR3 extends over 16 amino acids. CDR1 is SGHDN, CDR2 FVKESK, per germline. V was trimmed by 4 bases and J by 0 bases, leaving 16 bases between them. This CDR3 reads CASSPTHRATSYEQYF. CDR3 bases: TGTGCCAGCAGCCCTACTCACAGGGCCACCTCCTACGAGCAGTACTTC.

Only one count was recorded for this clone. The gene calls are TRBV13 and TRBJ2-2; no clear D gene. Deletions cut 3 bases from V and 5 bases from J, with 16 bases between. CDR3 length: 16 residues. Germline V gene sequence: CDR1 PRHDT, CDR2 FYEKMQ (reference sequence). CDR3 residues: CASSLKDSRRTGELFF. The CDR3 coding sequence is TGTGCCAGCAGCTTGAAGGATTCAAGGCGAACCGGGGAGCTGTTTTTT.

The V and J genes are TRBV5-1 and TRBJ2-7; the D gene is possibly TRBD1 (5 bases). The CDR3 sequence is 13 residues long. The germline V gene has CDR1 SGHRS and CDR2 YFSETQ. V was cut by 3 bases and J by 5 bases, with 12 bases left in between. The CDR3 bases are TGCGCCAGCAGCTGGAACAGGCCGGACGAGCAGTACTTC. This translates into CASSWNRPDEQYF.

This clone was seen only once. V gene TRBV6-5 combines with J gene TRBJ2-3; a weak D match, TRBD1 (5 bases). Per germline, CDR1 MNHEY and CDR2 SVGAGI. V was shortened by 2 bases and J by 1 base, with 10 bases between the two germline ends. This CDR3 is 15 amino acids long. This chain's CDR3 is CASSYAGSGTDTQYF. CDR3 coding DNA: TGTGCCAGCAGTTACGCAGGGTCTGGCACAGATACGCAGTATTTT.

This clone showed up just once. The DNA of the CDR3 is TGTGCCACCAGTGATGGCCCCGGAGGTGAAGCTTTCTTT. Its translation: CATSDGPGGEAFF. The rearrangement uses TRBV24-1 and TRBJ1-1; unclear D gene. V was shortened by 3 bases and J by 7 bases, with 11 bases between the two germline ends. The germline V gene encodes CDR1 KGHDR and CDR2 SFDVKD. CDR3 length: 13 residues.

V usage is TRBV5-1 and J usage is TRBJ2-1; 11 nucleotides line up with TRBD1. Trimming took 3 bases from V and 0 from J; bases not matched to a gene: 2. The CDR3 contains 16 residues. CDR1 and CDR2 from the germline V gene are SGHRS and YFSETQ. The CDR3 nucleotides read TGCGCCAGCAGCTCCGGGACAGGGGGCTCCTACAATGAGCAGTTCTTC. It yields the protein CASSSGTGGSYNEQFF.

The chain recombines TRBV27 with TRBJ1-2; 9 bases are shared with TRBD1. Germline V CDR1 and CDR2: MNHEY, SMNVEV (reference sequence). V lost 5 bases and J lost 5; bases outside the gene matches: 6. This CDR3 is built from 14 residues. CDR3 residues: CASSITGTGYGYTF. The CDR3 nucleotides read TGTGCCAGCAGTATCACCGGGACAGGGTATGGCTACACCTTC.

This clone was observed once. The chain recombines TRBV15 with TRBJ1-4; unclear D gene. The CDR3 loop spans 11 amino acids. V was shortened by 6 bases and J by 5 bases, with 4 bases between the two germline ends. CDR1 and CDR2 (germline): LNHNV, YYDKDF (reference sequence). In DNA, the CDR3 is TGTGCCACCAGTCGAAATGAAAAACTGTTTTTT. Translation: CATSRNEKLFF.

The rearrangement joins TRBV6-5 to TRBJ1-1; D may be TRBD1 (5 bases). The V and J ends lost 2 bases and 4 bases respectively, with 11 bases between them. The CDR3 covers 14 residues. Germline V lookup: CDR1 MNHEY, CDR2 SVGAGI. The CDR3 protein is CASSYQGSSTEAFF. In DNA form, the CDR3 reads TGTGCCAGCAGTTACCAGGGTTCGTCCACTGAAGCTTTCTTT.

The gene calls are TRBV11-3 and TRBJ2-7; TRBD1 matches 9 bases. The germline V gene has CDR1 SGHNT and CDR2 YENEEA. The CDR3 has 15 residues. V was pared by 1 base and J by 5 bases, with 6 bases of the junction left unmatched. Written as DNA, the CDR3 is TGTGCCAGCAGCTTAGGGGGGACAGGGTCCCACGAGCAGTACTTC. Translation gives CASSLGGTGSHEQYF.

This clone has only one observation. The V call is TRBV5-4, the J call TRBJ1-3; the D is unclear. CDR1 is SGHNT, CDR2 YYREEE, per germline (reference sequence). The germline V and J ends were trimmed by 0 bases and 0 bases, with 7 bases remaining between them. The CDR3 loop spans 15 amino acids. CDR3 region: CASSLDDRSGNTIYF. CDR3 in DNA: TGTGCCAGCAGCTTGGATGACCGCTCTGGAAACACCATATATTTT.